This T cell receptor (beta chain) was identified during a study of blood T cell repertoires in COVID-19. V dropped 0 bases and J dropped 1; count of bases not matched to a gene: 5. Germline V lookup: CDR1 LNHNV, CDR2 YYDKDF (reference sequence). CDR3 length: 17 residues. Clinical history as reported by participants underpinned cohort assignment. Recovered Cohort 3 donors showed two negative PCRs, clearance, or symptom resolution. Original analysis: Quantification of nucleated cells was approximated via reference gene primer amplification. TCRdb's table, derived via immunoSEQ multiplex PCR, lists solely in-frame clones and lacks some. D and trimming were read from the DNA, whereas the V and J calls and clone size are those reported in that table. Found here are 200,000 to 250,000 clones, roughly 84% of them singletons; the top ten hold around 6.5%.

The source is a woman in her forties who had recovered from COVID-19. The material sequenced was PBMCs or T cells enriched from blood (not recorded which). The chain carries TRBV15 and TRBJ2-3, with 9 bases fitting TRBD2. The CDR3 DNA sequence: TGTGCCACCAGCAGAGATTCCCAGCGGGAGGGCACAGATACGCAGTATTTT. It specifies CATSRDSQREGTDTQYF.